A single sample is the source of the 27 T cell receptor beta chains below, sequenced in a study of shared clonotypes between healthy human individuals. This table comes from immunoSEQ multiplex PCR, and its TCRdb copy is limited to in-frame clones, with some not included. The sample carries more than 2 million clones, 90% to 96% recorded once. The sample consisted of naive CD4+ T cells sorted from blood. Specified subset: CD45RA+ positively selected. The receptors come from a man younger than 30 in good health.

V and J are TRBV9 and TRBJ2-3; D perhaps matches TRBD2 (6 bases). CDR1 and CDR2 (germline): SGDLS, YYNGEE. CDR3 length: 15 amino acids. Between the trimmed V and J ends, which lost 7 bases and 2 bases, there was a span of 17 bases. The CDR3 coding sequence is TGTGCCAGCTCTAAACTAGCCTCGAACACAGATACGCAGTATTTT. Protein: CASSKLASNTDTQYF.

The CDR3 sequence: CASSQDLRLPHQETQYF. CDR3 coding DNA: TGCGCCAGCAGCCAAGATCTTAGACTGCCGCACCAAGAGACCCAGTACTTC. V is TRBV4-1 and J is TRBJ2-5; D is unclear. The CDR3 is 17 amino acids. CDR1 and CDR2 from the germline V gene are MGHRA and YSYEKL. Trimming took 0 bases from V and 0 from J, leaving 14 bases between them.

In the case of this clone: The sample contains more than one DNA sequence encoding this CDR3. The chain's CDR3 is CASSYSSGFSYEQYF. The CDR3 nucleotides read TGTGCCAGCAGTTACTCGAGTGGGTTCTCCTACGAGCAGTACTTC. This chain uses TRBV6-5 with TRBJ2-7; D is undetermined. The germline V gene has CDR1 MNHEY and CDR2 SVGAGI. This CDR3 has 15 amino acids. Trimming removed 0 bases at V and 0 bases at J, with 9 bases between.

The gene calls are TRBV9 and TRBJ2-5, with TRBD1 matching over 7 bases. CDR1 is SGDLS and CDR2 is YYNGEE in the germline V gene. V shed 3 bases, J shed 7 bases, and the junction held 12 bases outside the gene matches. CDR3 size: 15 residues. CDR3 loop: CASSGSPGGRGTQYF. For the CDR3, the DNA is TGTGCCAGCAGCGGATCTCCAGGGGGTAGAGGGACCCAGTACTTC.

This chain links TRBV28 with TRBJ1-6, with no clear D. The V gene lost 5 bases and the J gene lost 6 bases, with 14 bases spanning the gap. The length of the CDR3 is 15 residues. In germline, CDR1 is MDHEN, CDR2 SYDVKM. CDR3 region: CASSERSEGNSPLHF. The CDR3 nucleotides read TGTGCCAGCAGTGAAAGGAGTGAAGGTAATTCACCCCTCCACTTT. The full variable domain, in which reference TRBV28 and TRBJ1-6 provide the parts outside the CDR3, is DVKVTQSSRYLVKRTGEKVFLECVQDMDHENMFWYRQDPGLGLRLIYFSYDVKMKEKGDIPEGYSVSREKKERFSLILESASTNQTSMYLCASSERSEGNSPLHFGNGTRLTVT.

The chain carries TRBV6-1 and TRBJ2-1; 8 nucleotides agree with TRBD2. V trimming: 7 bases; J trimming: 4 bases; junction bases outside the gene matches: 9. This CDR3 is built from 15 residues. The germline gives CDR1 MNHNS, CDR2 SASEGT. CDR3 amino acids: CASTRGGLGYNEQFF. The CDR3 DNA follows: TGTGCCAGCACTCGAGGGGGACTAGGGTACAATGAGCAGTTCTTC.

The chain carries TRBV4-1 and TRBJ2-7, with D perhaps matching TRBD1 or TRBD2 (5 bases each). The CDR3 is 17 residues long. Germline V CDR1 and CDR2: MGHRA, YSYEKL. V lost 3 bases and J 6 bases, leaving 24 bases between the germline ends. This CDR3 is CASSQVARGLGVSEQYF. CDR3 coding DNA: TGCGCCAGCAGCCAGGTCGCTCGTGGGTTGGGGGTCTCCGAGCAGTACTTC.

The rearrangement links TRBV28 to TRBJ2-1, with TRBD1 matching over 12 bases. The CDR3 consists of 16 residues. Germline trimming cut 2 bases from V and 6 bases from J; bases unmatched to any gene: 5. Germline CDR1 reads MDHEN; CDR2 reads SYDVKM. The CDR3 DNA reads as TGTGCCAGCAGTTTACTCGGGACAGGGGGCCTCAATGAGCAGTTCTTC. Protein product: CASSLLGTGGLNEQFF.

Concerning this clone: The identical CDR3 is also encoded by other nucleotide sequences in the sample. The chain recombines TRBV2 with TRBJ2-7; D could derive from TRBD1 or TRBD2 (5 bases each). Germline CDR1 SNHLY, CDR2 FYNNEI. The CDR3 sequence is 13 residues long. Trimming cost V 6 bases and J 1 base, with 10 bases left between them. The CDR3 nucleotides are TGTGCCAGCAGACGGGACGGTTCCTACGAGCAGTACTTC. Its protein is CASRRDGSYEQYF.

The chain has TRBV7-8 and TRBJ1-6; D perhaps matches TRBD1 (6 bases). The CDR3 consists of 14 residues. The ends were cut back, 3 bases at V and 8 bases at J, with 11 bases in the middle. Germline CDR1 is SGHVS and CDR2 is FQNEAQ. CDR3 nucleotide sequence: TGTGCCAGCAGCTTTCAGGGGCTCGATTCACCCCTCCACTTT. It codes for CASSFQGLDSPLHF.

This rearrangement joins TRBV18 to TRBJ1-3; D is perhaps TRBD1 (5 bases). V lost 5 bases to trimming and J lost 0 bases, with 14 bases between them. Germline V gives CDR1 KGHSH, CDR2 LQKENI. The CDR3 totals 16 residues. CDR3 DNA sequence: TGTGCCAGCTCAGCGGGACGGCCCGACTCTGGAAACACCATATATTTT. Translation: CASSAGRPDSGNTIYF.

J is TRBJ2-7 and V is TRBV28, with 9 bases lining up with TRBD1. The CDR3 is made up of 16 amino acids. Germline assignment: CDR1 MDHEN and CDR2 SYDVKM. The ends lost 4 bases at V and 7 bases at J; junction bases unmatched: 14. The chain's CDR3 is CASSWGPGQGAWEQYF. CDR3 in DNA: TGTGCCAGCAGTTGGGGGCCGGGACAGGGCGCTTGGGAGCAGTACTTC.

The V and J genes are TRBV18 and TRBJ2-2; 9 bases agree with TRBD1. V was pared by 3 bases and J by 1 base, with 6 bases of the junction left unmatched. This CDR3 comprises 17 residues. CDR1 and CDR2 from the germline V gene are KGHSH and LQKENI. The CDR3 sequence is CASSPYTTGGNTGELFF. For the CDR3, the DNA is TGTGCCAGCTCACCCTATACGACAGGGGGGAACACCGGGGAGCTGTTTTTT. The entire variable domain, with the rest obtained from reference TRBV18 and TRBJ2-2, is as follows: NAGVMQNPRHLVRRRGQEARLRCSPMKGHSHVYWYRQLPEEGLKFMVYLQKENIIDESGMPKERFSAEFPKEGPSILRIQQVVRGDSAAYFCASSPYTTGGNTGELFFGEGSRLTVL.

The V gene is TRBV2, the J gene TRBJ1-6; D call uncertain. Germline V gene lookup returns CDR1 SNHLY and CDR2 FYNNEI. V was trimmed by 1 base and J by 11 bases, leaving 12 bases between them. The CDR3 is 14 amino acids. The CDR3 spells CASSEEAGLTPLHF. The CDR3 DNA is TGTGCCAGCAGTGAAGAAGCAGGTCTCACACCCCTCCACTTT.

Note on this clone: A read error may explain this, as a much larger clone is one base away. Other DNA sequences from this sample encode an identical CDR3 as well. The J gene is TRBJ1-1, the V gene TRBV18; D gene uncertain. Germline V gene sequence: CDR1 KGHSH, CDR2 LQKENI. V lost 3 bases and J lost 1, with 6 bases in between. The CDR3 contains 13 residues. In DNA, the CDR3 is TGTGCCAGCTCACCCAACAGGAACACTGAAGCTTTCTTT. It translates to CASSPNRNTEAFF.

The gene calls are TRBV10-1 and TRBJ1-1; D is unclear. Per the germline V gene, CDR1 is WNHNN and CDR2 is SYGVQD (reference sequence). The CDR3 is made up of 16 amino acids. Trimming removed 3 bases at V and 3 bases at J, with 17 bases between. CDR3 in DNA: TGCGCCAGCAGTGACCGCCCAAGGGTAGGGCACACTGAAGCTTTCTTT. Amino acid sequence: CASSDRPRVGHTEAFF.

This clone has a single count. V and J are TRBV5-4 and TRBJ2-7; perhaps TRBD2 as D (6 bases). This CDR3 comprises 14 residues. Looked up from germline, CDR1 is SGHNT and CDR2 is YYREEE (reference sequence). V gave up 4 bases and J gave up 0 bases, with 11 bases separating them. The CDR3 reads CASSHWTNSYEQYF. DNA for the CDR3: TGTGCCAGCAGCCACTGGACTAACTCCTACGAGCAGTACTTC.

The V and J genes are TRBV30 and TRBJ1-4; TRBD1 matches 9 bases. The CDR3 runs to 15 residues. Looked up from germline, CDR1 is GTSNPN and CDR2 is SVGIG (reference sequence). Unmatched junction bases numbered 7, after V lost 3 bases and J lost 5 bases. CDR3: CAWRVTGTGNEKLFF. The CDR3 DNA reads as TGTGCCTGGAGGGTCACCGGGACAGGGAATGAAAAACTGTTTTTT.

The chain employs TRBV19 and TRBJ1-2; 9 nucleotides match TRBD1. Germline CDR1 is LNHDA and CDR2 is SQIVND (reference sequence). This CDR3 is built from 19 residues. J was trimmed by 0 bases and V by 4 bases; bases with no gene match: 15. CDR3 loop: CASSNPLSGQGLANYGYTF. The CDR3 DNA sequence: TGTGCCAGTAGTAACCCGTTATCCGGACAGGGGTTAGCTAACTATGGCTACACCTTC.

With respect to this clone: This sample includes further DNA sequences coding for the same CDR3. The CDR3 reads CSATSDTQYF. The DNA of the CDR3 is TGCAGTGCAACGAGCGATACGCAGTATTTT. The chain joins TRBV20-1 to TRBJ2-3, with unresolved D. Between the trimmed V and J ends, which lost 6 bases and 6 bases, there was a span of 7 bases. The CDR3 contains 10 residues. Germline V gene data show CDR1 as DFQATT and CDR2 as SNEGSKA (reference sequence).

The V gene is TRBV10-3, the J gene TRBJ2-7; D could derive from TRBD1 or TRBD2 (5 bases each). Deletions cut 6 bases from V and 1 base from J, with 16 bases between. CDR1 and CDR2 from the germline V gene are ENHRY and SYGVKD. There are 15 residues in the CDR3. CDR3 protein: CAISTGASSSYEQYF. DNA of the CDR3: TGTGCCATCAGCACCGGGGCTAGTAGTTCCTACGAGCAGTACTTC.

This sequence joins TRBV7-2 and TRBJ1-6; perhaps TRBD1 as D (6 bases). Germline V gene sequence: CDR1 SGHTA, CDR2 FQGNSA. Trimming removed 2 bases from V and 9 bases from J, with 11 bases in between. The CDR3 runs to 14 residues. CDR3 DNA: TGTGCCAGCAGCTTATCACAGGGTGGTTCACCCCTCCACTTT. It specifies CASSLSQGGSPLHF.

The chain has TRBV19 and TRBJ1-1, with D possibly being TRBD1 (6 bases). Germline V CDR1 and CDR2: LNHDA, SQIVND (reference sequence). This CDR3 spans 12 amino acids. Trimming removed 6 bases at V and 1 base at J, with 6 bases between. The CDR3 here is CASRGANTEAFF. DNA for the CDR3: TGTGCCAGTAGGGGGGCGAACACTGAAGCTTTCTTT.

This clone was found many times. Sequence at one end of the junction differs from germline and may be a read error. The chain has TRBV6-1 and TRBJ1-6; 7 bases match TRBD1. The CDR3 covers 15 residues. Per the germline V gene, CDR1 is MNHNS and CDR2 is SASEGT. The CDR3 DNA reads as TGTGCCAGCAGGGAAGGGGACAGCGCTAATTCACCCCTCCACTTT. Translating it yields CASREGDSANSPLHF.

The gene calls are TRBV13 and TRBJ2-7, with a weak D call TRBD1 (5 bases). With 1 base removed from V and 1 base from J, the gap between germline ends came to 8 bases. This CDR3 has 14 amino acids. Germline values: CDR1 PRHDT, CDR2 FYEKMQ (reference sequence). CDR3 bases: TGTGCCAGCAGCTTAGTGGGGCGATCCTACGAGCAGTACTTC. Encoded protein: CASSLVGRSYEQYF.

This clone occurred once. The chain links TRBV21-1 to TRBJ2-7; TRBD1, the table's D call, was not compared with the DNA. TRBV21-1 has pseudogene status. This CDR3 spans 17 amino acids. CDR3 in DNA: TGTGCCAGCAGCAAAGAGGGATCACAGGGGCCCACCTACGAGCAGTACTTC. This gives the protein CASSKEGSQGPTYEQYF.

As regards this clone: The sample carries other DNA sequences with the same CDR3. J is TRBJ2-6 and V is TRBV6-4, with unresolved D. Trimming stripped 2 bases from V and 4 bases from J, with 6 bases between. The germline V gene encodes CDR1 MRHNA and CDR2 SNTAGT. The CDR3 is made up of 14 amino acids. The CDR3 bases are TGTGCCAGCAGTGACATTTCGGGGGCCAACGTCCTGACTTTC. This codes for CASSDISGANVLTF.